This TCR beta chain is drawn from a study of blood T cell repertoires in COVID-19. Authors' data handling: Amplification from reference gene primers served as the basis for estimated nucleated cell counts. Using immunoSEQ multiplex PCR, the repertoire was profiled, and TCRdb retains in-frame clones only, with some absent. D and trimming were read from the DNA, whereas the V and J calls and clone size are those reported in that table. The sample includes some 120,000 clones, almost 90% of them seen just once. CDR3 length: 13 residues. Germline values: CDR1 SGHRS, CDR2 YFSETQ. Trimming shortened V by 4 bases and J by 6 bases, and 12 bases separated the two germline ends.

The TCR originated in a woman between 45 and 65 years old with active or convalescent COVID-19. V is TRBV5-1 and J is TRBJ2-3; possible D gene TRBD2, 6 bases. Sequenced material: peripheral blood. DNA for the CDR3: TGCGCCAGCAGCCGGGACGGAGGGGATACGCAGTATTTT. Protein: CASSRDGGDTQYF.